This TCR beta chain was retrieved from a study of vaccination and CD4 T cells after COVID-19. Study at large: Between diagnosis and the drawing of post-COVID samples lay a median around 98 days (range 35 to 161). Overlapping spike peptides from SARS-CoV-2, HCoV-NL63, HCoV-OC43 and HCoV-229E served to stimulate the cells.

V lost 0 bases, J lost 0 bases, and 12 bases lay in between. Germline V lookup: CDR1 GTSNPN, CDR2 SVGIG (reference sequence). The CDR3 is 15 amino acids. Specified treatment: roughly nine-day PBMC culture with coronavirus spike peptide pools or control peptides (ViraFEST assay). Dates of positive PCR ran from March to December 2020, before US Alpha, Beta and Delta variants. At the Johns Hopkins FTIC core, DNA taken from cultured CD4+ T cells was sequenced by way of the Oncomine TCR Beta short-read assay. Using the QIAamp micro DNA kit, genomic DNA was extracted from the CD4+ T cells that had been cultured. MiXCR, run by TCRdb on the PCR reads, gives a single entry per CDR3 protein. The sample records 11,000 or so distinct CDR3 sequences, around 50% being singletons. Sample share makes this clonotype medium-sized. Its target is unknown.

This chain connects TRBV30 to TRBJ2-7; a weak D match, TRBD2 (7 bases). Material: CD4+ T cells from blood, cultured in vitro. The receptor was derived from a human donor who had recovered from COVID-19. In nucleotides, the CDR3 is TGTGCCTGGAGTGTAGGGGGGGGAGGCTCCTACGAGCAGTACTTC. Amino acids: CAWSVGGGGSYEQYF. The full variable domain, its missing parts supplied by reference TRBV30 and TRBJ2-7, is SQTIHQWPATLVQPVGSPLSLECTVEGTSNPNLYWYRQAAGRGLQLLFYSVGIGQISSEVPQNLSASRPQDRQFILSSKKLLLSDSGFYLCAWSVGGGGSYEQYFGPGTRLTVT.